This T cell receptor (beta chain) was sequenced during a study of cytomegalovirus exposure and HLA in healthy donors. Study-level information: Early released data comprised 75 million to 100 million unique TCRs from HLA-typed donors.

Vbeta (60) and Jbeta (13) primers were used in the PCR. TCRdb keeps only in-frame clones here, not all; method: immunoSEQ multiplex PCR. The sample lists around 91,000 clones; roughly 86% were seen once. The CDR3 contains 13 residues. V was trimmed by 8 bases and J by 6 bases, leaving 14 bases between them. The germline V gene encodes CDR1 LNHDA and CDR2 SQIVND (reference sequence). The chain joins TRBV19 to TRBJ2-1; weak D call: TRBD1 (6 bases). The clonotype was recovered from a man aged 25 to 40 in good health and CMV-seropositive. Material: PBMCs. CDR3 bases: TGTGCCAGTGGTCTACAGGGTATCAATGAGCAGTTCTTC. Translating gives CASGLQGINEQFF.